The text below deals with one T cell receptor (beta chain). The antigen is undetermined. This sample is drawn from a study of shared clonotypes between healthy human individuals. Study outcomes and limitations: Estimated clonotype richness was generally higher in naive than memory subsets.

A deep-level run was used for the assay. Measured with immunoSEQ multiplex PCR; TCRdb has only the in-frame clones, and not every one. The table records under 1,900,000 clones, approximately 98.5% of them present only once. Looked up from germline, CDR1 is GTSNPN and CDR2 is SVGIG (reference sequence). Trimming pared 4 bases from V and 7 bases from J, leaving 7 bases between. The CDR3 runs 11 residues. Participating donors were healthy, HIV-negative adults free of recent acute infections or vaccinations. From CD4+ cells came CD45RA+ naive and CD45RA-negative memory subsets. This rearrangement joins TRBV30 to TRBJ2-2, with a tentative D call TRBD2 (5 bases). This sequence was found in a young man in good health. Sequencing used naive CD4+ T cells sorted from blood. Indicated subset: CD45RA+ positively selected. CDR3 residues: CAWKGGGELFF. The CDR3 nucleotides read TGTGCCTGGAAAGGAGGCGGGGAGCTGTTTTTT.